This T cell receptor (beta chain) was sequenced in a study of PD-L1 blockade in urothelial cancer. Clones were read by immunoSEQ multiplex PCR, and TCRdb kept only the in-frame ones, dropping some. The sample carries tens of thousands of clones, 91% recorded once. The CDR3 is 15 amino acids. Trimming stripped 7 bases from V and 0 bases from J, with 16 bases between. The V gene's germline CDR1 is SGHRS and CDR2 YFSETQ. Time point meaning: peripheral blood 6 weeks after treatment start. The material sequenced was PBMCs, taken around atezolizumab (anti-PD-L1) treatment. This TCR derives from a man between 70 and 80 years old with urothelial cancer. The rearrangement uses TRBV5-1 and TRBJ2-5; possible D gene TRBD2, 5 bases. The CDR3 spells CASRAESQYQETQYF. CDR3 nucleotide sequence: TGCGCCAGCCGAGCGGAGAGCCAGTACCAAGAGACCCAGTACTTC.